The source of this T cell receptor beta chain is a study of spatial heterogeneity in lung cancer. Study findings and constraints: Expanded intratumoral alpha and beta TCR counts tracked tumor mutation counts.

In the case of this clonotype: No antigen is known for it. Given the absence of the conserved phenylalanine or tryptophan at the CDR3 end, a read error is likely. The DNA is left out, because the CDR3 cannot be placed on it with certainty; the CDR3 is given as TCRdb lists it.

Time point: sample taken at primary tumor resection. TCRdb recomputed calls from the 5' RACE reads with MiXCR, one row per CDR3 protein. The profile shows about 2,000 distinct CDR3 sequences, roughly 3% of them singletons. In germline, CDR1 is MDHEN, CDR2 SYDVKM. The length of the CDR3 is 15 amino acids, counting both ends. This chain links TRBV28 with TRBJ2-1; TRBD1 is the table's D call and was not checked against the DNA. The sample in question was lung tumor tissue, obtained at surgery. The receptor was derived from a female donor with early-stage non-small cell lung cancer. CDR3 residues: CARSIIEGGNKEQGG.